These 12 T cell receptor beta chains came from one sample sequenced in a study of blood T cell repertoires in COVID-19. Profiling relied on immunoSEQ multiplex PCR, and the TCRdb table lists in-frame clones only, not all of them. The sample carries 72,000 or so clones, approximately 85% recorded once. The sequenced material came from peripheral blood. Receptors were obtained from a woman older than 75 with active or convalescent COVID-19.

This clone occurred a few times. The V call is TRBV6-2 or TRBV6-3, the J call TRBJ2-5, with D unclear. Germline V gene sequence: CDR1 MNHEY, CDR2 SVGEGT. The CDR3 loop spans 13 amino acids. Trimming shortened V by 2 bases and J by 5 bases, and 9 bases separated the two germline ends. Written as DNA, the CDR3 is TGTGCCAGCAGTTACCCAAGCTTGGAGACCCAGTACTTC. Its translation is CASSYPSLETQYF.

This clone was counted once. The rearrangement joins TRBV5-4 to TRBJ2-7, with 13 bases lining up with TRBD2. With V trimmed by 4 bases and J by 1 base, 2 bases remained unmatched. Germline V gene sequence: CDR1 SGHNT, CDR2 YYREEE (reference sequence). The CDR3 runs 15 residues. The DNA for the CDR3 is TGTGCCAGCAGCCTGACTAGCGGGGGGTCCTACGAGCAGTACTTC. Its translation: CASSLTSGGSYEQYF. Complete variable domain (other parts from reference TRBV5-4 and TRBJ2-7): ETGVTQSPTHLIKTRGQQVTLRCSSQSGHNTVSWYQQALGQGPQFIFQYYREEENGRGNFPPRFSGLQFPNYSSELNVNALELDDSALYLCASSLTSGGSYEQYFGPGTRLTVT.

This clone was seen once. The V call is TRBV10-3, the J call TRBJ1-2; no clear D gene. Germline V CDR1 and CDR2: ENHRY, SYGVKD. V lost 8 bases to trimming and J lost 3 bases, with 7 bases between them. The CDR3 consists of 11 residues. The CDR3 sequence: CAILADYGYTF. The DNA for the CDR3 is TGTGCCATCCTGGCGGACTATGGCTACACCTTC.

The chain links TRBV5-1 to TRBJ2-1; D perhaps matches TRBD2 (5 bases). The CDR3 spans 16 residues. V was shortened by 4 bases and J by 0 bases, with 14 bases between the two germline ends. Germline assignment: CDR1 SGHRS and CDR2 YFSETQ. The CDR3 bases are TGCGCCAGCAGCCCCCTAGCTATTCCCTCCTACAATGAGCAGTTCTTC. It translates to CASSPLAIPSYNEQFF.

V and J are TRBV20-1 and TRBJ1-1, with TRBD1 matching over 7 bases. This CDR3 has 14 residues. J lost 6 bases, V lost 3 bases, and 10 bases had no gene match. CDR1 and CDR2 from the germline V gene are DFQATT and SNEGSKA (reference sequence). The chain's CDR3 is CSASYGPTGAEAFF. CDR3 coding DNA: TGCAGTGCTAGTTATGGCCCAACAGGGGCTGAAGCTTTCTTT.

This chain links TRBV4-3 with TRBJ1-3; weak D call: TRBD1 (5 bases). The CDR3 length is 14 residues. The V end was cut by 6 bases, the J end by 0 bases, with 9 bases between. Germline V gene data show CDR1 as LGHNA and CDR2 as YSLEER. The CDR3 nucleotides are TGCGCCAGCAGGTGGACACGCTCTGGAAACACCATATATTTT. Translation: CASRWTRSGNTIYF.

The chain uses TRBV2 and TRBJ1-2, with TRBD1 matching 8 bases. Germline trimming cut 7 bases from V and 2 bases from J; bases unmatched to any gene: 3. Germline-derived CDR1 and CDR2 are SNHLY and FYNNEI. The CDR3 contains 13 residues. CDR3 nucleotide sequence: TGTGCCAGCACAGGACAGGGAAACTATGGCTACACCTTC. Its translation is CASTGQGNYGYTF.

The chain employs TRBV7-6 and TRBJ2-3; D is possibly TRBD2 (6 bases). Trimming took off 8 bases at V and 5 bases at J, with 20 bases between the two ends. The CDR3 consists of 15 residues. The germline CDR1 and CDR2 sequences are SGHVS and FNYEAQ. Here the CDR3 reads CASSWTGGVVDTQYF. The CDR3, as DNA: TGTGCCAGCTCCTGGACTGGAGGGGTGGTAGATACGCAGTATTTT.

The V gene is TRBV5-6, the J gene TRBJ2-7; 13 nucleotides agree with TRBD2. The CDR3 spans 19 residues. Germline V CDR1 and CDR2: SGHDT, YYEEEE. Trimming cost V 0 bases and J 0 bases; bases outside gene matches: 9. The CDR3 DNA follows: TGTGCCAGCAGCTTGGTTCGGACTAGCGGGGGCCTAAGCTCCTACGAGCAGTACTTC. Protein product: CASSLVRTSGGLSSYEQYF. Combining the CDR3 with reference TRBV5-6 and TRBJ2-7 gives the whole variable domain DAGVTQSPTHLIKTRGQQVTLRCSPKSGHDTVSWYQQALGQGPQFIFQYYEEEERQRGNFPDRFSGHQFPNYSSELNVNALLLGDSALYLCASSLVRTSGGLSSYEQYFGPGTRLTVT.

There are a few counts of this clone. The V gene is TRBV30, the J gene TRBJ2-3, with TRBD1 matching 7 bases. V was clipped by 4 bases and J by 0 bases; unmatched bases: 16. This CDR3 contains 18 residues. Looked up from germline, CDR1 is GTSNPN and CDR2 is SVGIG (reference sequence). DNA for the CDR3: TGTGCCTGGATGGGTCATTTTGGTCGGGACAGAAGCACAGATACGCAGTATTTT. Its protein product is CAWMGHFGRDRSTDTQYF.

This chain joins TRBV3-1 (or the pseudogene TRBV3-2) and TRBJ2-1; 10 nucleotides match TRBD2. Germline V gene sequence: CDR1 LGHDT, CDR2 YNNKEL (reference sequence). The junction had 4 bases not matched to a gene; V was cut back by 2 bases and J by 0 bases. The CDR3 is 17 residues long. The CDR3 loop reads CASSQLAGGSSYNEQFF. The DNA for the CDR3 is TGTGCCAGCAGCCAATTAGCGGGGGGCAGCTCCTACAATGAGCAGTTCTTC.

V is TRBV5-5 and J is TRBJ2-2; possible D gene TRBD2, 6 bases. The CDR3 extends over 16 amino acids. Germline CDR1 SGHKS, CDR2 YYEKEE (reference sequence). Trimming removed 2 bases at V and 8 bases at J, with 19 bases between. The DNA for the CDR3 is TGTGCCAGCAGCTTTAGCGGATCAGATGGATCGGGGGAGCTGTTTTTT. It encodes CASSFSGSDGSGELFF.